This T cell receptor beta chain stems from a study of OX40 agonist ivuxolimab in advanced cancers. As for the study in general: A mean age of roughly 62 years, range about 23 to 90, was recorded, and 70% to 85% were male.

Details on this clone: Its cognate antigen is unknown.

The ends lost 6 bases at V and 15 bases at J; junction bases unmatched: 7. Germline loops: CDR1 SEHNR, CDR2 FQNEAQ (reference sequence). The CDR3 covers 11 residues. Study-wide findings and caveats: Low normalized clonal expansion also occurred in some nonresponding patients.

Profiled with immunoSEQ multiplex PCR; TCRdb holds only in-frame clones, not every one. The top ten clones hold roughly 4.9% of a sample with about 46,000 clones, roughly 90% of them seen once. This chain uses TRBV7-9 with TRBJ2-1, with 8 bases fitting TRBD2. The sequence was collected from an adult with an advanced solid tumor such as melanoma, head and neck, liver or kidney cancer. The sample consisted of CD4+ or CD8+ T cells sorted from blood, taken in a trial of the OX40 agonist ivuxolimab. The CDR3 reads CASSPLGGGFF. The CDR3 DNA reads as TGTGCCAGCAGTCCCCTCGGGGGGGGGTTCTTC.